The next 2 T cell receptor beta chains were all read from a single sample in a study of blood T cell repertoires in COVID-19. The assay was immunoSEQ multiplex PCR, and TCRdb's table has in-frame clones only and misses some. This sample has some 170,000 clones, with approximately 88% found just once. Sequencing was done on a sample of peripheral blood. Receptor source: a woman of 80 years or more with active or convalescent COVID-19.

The chain combines TRBV2 with TRBJ2-5; the D gene is possibly TRBD1 (6 bases). CDR1 is SNHLY, CDR2 FYNNEI, per germline. This CDR3 has 15 amino acids. Trimming removed 6 bases from V and 2 bases from J, with 16 bases in between. This CDR3 reads CASRPTGSPQETQYF. The CDR3 DNA reads as TGTGCCAGCAGACCCACAGGGAGCCCTCAAGAGACCCAGTACTTC.

This chain joins TRBV9 and TRBJ2-7, with 8 bases that match TRBD1. The germline V gene has CDR1 SGDLS and CDR2 YYNGEE. The V gene end was trimmed by 3 bases and the J gene end by 6 bases; junction bases not matched to a gene: 5. CDR3 length equals 13 residues. CDR3 in DNA: TGTGCCAGCAGCGCGGGACAGGCCGGCGAGCAGTACTTC. As protein: CASSAGQAGEQYF.